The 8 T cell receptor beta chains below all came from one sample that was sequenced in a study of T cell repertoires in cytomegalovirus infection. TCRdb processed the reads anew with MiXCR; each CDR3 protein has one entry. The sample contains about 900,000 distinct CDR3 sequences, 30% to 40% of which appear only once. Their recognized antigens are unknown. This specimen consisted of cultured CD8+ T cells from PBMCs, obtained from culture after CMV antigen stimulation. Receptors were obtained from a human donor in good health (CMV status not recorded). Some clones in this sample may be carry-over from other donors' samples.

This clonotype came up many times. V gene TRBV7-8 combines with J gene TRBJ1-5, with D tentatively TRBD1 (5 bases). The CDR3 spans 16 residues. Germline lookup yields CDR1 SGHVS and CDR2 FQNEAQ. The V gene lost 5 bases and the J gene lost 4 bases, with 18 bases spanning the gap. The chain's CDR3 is CASSVSGGGKNQPQHF. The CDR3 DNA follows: TGTGCCAGCAGCGTATCTGGGGGGGGGAAGAATCAGCCCCAGCATTTT. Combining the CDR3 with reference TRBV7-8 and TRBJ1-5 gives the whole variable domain GAGVSQSPRYKVAKRGQDVALRCDPISGHVSLFWYQQALGQGPEFLTYFQNEAQLDKSGLPSDRFFAERPEGSVSTLKIQRTQQEDSAVYLCASSVSGGGKNQPQHFGDGTRLSIL.

CDR3 in DNA: TGTGCCAGCAAAACCTCAGGGGGCCCTCCGAAAAACATTCAGTACTTC. Its protein is CASKTSGGPPKNIQYF. This chain joins TRBV2 and TRBJ2-4, with 8 bases aligning to TRBD1. Germline assignment: CDR1 SNHLY and CDR2 FYNNEI. V was pared by 7 bases and J by 4 bases, with 12 bases of the junction left unmatched. The CDR3 has 16 amino acids.

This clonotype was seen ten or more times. In DNA, the CDR3 is TGTGCCAGCAGTTACGGTCCAGGGGAAAGGTCAGATACGCAGTATTTT. Translating gives CASSYGPGERSDTQYF. V gene TRBV6-2 or TRBV6-3 combines with J gene TRBJ2-3, with D possibly being TRBD1 (6 bases). The V gene's germline CDR1 is MNHEY and CDR2 SVGEGT. Trimming cost V 2 bases and J 4 bases, with 16 bases left between them. The CDR3 has 16 amino acids.

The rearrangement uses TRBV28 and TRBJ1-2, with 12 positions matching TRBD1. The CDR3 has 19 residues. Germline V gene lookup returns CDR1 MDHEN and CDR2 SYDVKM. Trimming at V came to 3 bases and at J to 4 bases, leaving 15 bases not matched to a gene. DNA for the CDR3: TGTGCCAGCAGTTTTTTACCGGGACAGGGGGCCGCCGGGGCCTATGGCTACACCTTC. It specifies CASSFLPGQGAAGAYGYTF.

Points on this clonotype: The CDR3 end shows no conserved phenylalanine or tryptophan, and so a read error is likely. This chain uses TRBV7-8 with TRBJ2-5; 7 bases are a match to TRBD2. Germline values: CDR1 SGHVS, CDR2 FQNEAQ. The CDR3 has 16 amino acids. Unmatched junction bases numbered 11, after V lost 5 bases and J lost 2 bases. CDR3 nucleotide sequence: TGTGCCAGCAGCCCAATCGTCCTAGCGGCACAAGAGACCCAGTACACC. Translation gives CASSPIVLAAQETQYT.

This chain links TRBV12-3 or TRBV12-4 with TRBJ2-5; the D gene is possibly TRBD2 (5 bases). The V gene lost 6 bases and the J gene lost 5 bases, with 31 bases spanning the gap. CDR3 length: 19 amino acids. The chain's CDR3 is CASSPGPSRRPSSTETQYF. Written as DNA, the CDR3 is TGTGCCAGCAGCCCTGGTCCCAGCAGGAGGCCATCATCCACGGAGACCCAGTACTTC.

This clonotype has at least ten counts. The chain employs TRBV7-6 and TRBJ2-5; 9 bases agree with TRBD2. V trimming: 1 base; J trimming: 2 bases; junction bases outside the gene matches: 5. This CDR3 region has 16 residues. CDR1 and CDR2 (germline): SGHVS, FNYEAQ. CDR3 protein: CASSLEVAGVQETQYF. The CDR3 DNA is TGTGCCAGCAGCTTAGAGGTAGCGGGGGTACAAGAGACCCAGTACTTC.

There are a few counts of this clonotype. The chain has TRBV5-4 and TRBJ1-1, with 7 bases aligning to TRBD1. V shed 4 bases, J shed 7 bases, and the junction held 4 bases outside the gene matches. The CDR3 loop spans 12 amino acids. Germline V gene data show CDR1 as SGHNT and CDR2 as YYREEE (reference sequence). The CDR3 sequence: CASSVGQSEAFF. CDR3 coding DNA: TGTGCCAGCAGCGTGGGACAGAGTGAAGCTTTCTTT.